A single T cell receptor (beta chain) is shown here with its context. What it binds is not known. A read error may be the cause here, since a much bigger clone is one base away. The sample is drawn from a study of T cell repertoires in cytomegalovirus infection. The overall study: Indications of both CMV infection and matching HLA type were provided by public TCR beta signatures. Study-level results: HLA-C-restricted CMV clonotypes gave the most frequent clonotype in two of eight donors. People with CMV and the relevant HLA were identified by cumulative public TCR beta family frequency.

Each CDR3 protein is one row after TCRdb ran MiXCR on the reads. The sample carries more than 200,000 distinct CDR3 sequences, 8% to 9.5% recorded once. Germline V gene data show CDR1 as SGHVS and CDR2 as FQNEAQ. This CDR3 is built from 13 residues. The chain has TRBV7-8 and TRBJ1-1; 8 bases are a match to TRBD1. The source is a human donor in good health (CMV status not recorded). Some clones in this sample may be carry-over from other donors' samples. The sequencing input was PBMCs. CDR3 sequence: CVSSPGGSTVAFF. The CDR3 DNA is TGTGTCAGCAGCCCAGGGGGCTCAACGGTGGCTTTCTTT.